These T cell receptor beta chains were read from a single sample in a study of identical twins. TCRdb called the 5' RACE reads again in MiXCR, with one record for every CDR3 protein. The sample yields about 700,000 distinct CDR3 sequences, 8% to 9% seen once. These data also featured in a second study, about yellow fever vaccine responses in identical twins.

Sequenced material: PBMCs. The receptors come from a woman under 30 in good health. Each CDR3 is given with its conserved first and last residue. The order of the fields is CDR3 DNA, CDR3 protein, J gene, clone size, V gene, D gene. The D gene is left open where the match is weak. Some rows have no size entry. The others give once, few or many, or a class for an expanded clone.

TGTGCCAGCAGTGTTTTTTTCGGGGAGCTGTTTTTT CASSVFFGELFF TRBJ2-2 many TRBV6-1 .
TGTGCCATCAGTGAGTCGATGGCTAGCTCCTACAATGAGCAGTTCTTC CAISESMASSYNEQFF TRBJ2-1 . TRBV10-3 .
TGCAGTGCTAGAAGCAATAGCGGCAAAAACATTCAGTACTTC CSARSNSGKNIQYF TRBJ2-4 many TRBV20-1 .
TGCAGCGCCAGGACAGGGGGCGAGAGTGGCTACACCTTC CSARTGGESGYTF TRBJ1-2 few TRBV29-1 TRBD1
TGTGCCAGCATCTCCCAGTACACCGGGGAGCTGTTTTTT CASISQYTGELFF TRBJ2-2 few TRBV2 .
TGTGCCAGCAGTCCTCCCGGACGGGAAAAACTGTTTTTT CASSPPGREKLFF TRBJ1-4 few TRBV28 .
TGCGCCAGCAGCTTACTCGGTGAGGGGGCGGGAGAGCAGTACTTC CASSLLGEGAGEQYF TRBJ2-7 . TRBV5-1 .
TGTGCCAGCAGGCCGGACGGACCGAACACTGAAGCTTTCTTT CASRPDGPNTEAFF TRBJ1-1 few TRBV6-2/TRBV6-3 .
TGCAGCGAAAGAGCAGGGACCTATGGCTACACCTTC CSERAGTYGYTF TRBJ1-2 few TRBV29-1 .
TGTGCCAGCAGTATCAACAGGGGTGGCTACACCTTC CASSINRGGYTF TRBJ1-2 many TRBV28 TRBD1
TGTGCCAGCAGCCAAGATTCAAGGTCTAGCGGGACATACGAGCAGTACTTC CASSQDSRSSGTYEQYF TRBJ2-7 few TRBV14 TRBD2
TGTGCCAGCAGTTATGGATTCTCGGCAGGGGGAGCCAAAGCCAAAAACATTCAGTACTTC CASSYGFSAGGAKAKNIQYF TRBJ2-4 . TRBV6-2/TRBV6-3 TRBD1
TGTGCCAGCAGCCCCCCCGCGGGATTGAACAATGAGCAGTTCTTC CASSPPAGLNNEQFF TRBJ2-1 many TRBV7-9 .
TGTGCCAGCAGACGGCGGGACTTAACCTACGAGCAGTACTTC CASRRRDLTYEQYF TRBJ2-7 . TRBV6-2/TRBV6-3 .
TGTGCCAGCACTCTCCACCGAGGGGGGGACGAGCAGTACTTC CASTLHRGGDEQYF TRBJ2-7 few TRBV6-2/TRBV6-3 .
TGTGCCAGCAGCCAGCTGGGCTCCCAAGAGACCCAGTACTTC CASSQLGSQETQYF TRBJ2-5 many TRBV7-2 .
TGTGCCAGCAGCTTGCTCGGGGCAGGAGGTAGCTATGGCTACACCTTC CASSLLGAGGSYGYTF TRBJ1-2 . TRBV5-6 .
TGTGCCAGCAGTTTTGGCGGGAAAGAGACCCAGTACTTC CASSFGGKETQYF TRBJ2-5 . TRBV12-3/TRBV12-4 .
TGTGCCAGCAGGCCATCCCTAGGCCATCGGAAGTCCTACGAGCAGTACTTC CASRPSLGHRKSYEQYF TRBJ2-7 . TRBV12-3/TRBV12-4 .
TGTGCCAGCAGTTCACCAGGACAGGGGGCAAACATTCAGTACTTC CASSSPGQGANIQYF TRBJ2-4 few TRBV28 TRBD1
TGCAGCGTGATAACTCCGGACAGGGGGCTTAGGAATGAGCAGTTCTTC CSVITPDRGLRNEQFF TRBJ2-1 few TRBV29-1 TRBD1
TGTGCCACCTCCGGGACTGCCCTCAACGAGCAGTACTTC CATSGTALNEQYF TRBJ2-7 few TRBV10-3 .
TGCGCCAGCAGCTTGGACAGGTCTGGGGCCAACGTCCTGACTTTC CASSLDRSGANVLTF TRBJ2-6 many TRBV5-1 .
TGTGCCAGCAGCCACCCATTGACAGGACTACAAAAGAACACCGGGGAGCTGTTTTTT CASSHPLTGLQKNTGELFF TRBJ2-2 . TRBV4-2 .
TGCAGTGCTACTCGGAGAAGCTCCTACGAGCAGTACTTC CSATRRSSYEQYF TRBJ2-7 . TRBV20-1 .
TGCGCCAGCAGCTTGGCAGAGAGAACTAGCACAGATACGCAGTATTTT CASSLAERTSTDTQYF TRBJ2-3 . TRBV5-1 .
TGCAGTGCTAGTCTCCTAGCGGGGAGCACAGATACGCAGTATTTT CSASLLAGSTDTQYF TRBJ2-3 . TRBV20-1 TRBD2
TGCAGCGTTGAACCGACAGGGGTGAACACTGAAGCTTTCTTT CSVEPTGVNTEAFF TRBJ1-1 few TRBV29-1 TRBD1
TGTGCCAGCAGTTTGGACCACCAAGAAGCGCTATTCGGGCAGTTCTTC CASSLDHQEALFGQFF TRBJ2-1 few TRBV6-5 .
TGCGCCAGCAGCTCCTCTAGTGTTTGGGGGGACCCGTCGAACACCGGGGAGCTGTTTTTT CASSSSSVWGDPSNTGELFF TRBJ2-2 . TRBV5-1 .
TGCGCCAGCCTCTTAACTGAAGCTTTCTTT CASLLTEAFF TRBJ1-1 . TRBV4-3 .
TGCGCCAGCAGAGCCCTAGCGGAGGGGGAGCAGTTCTTC CASRALAEGEQFF TRBJ2-1 . TRBV10-2 TRBD2
TGTGCCAGCAGTGAAGGGGTCGAGAACACTGAAGCTTTCTTT CASSEGVENTEAFF TRBJ1-1 few TRBV6-1 .
TGTGCCAGCAGTGAAGCGCTTCAAGTAGCGGTAGAGACCCAGTACTTC CASSEALQVAVETQYF TRBJ2-5 few TRBV2 .
TGTGCCAGCAGCGTAAGTCCCGGCAATGAGCAGTTCTTC CASSVSPGNEQFF TRBJ2-1 . TRBV9 .
TGTGCCAGCAGCCCTTGGACAGGGGGGAGAAATGAGCAGTTCTTC CASSPWTGGRNEQFF TRBJ2-1 few TRBV13 TRBD1
TGTGCCAGCAGCTTAAAGCGGTTTGACCTCACAGATACGCAGTATTTT CASSLKRFDLTDTQYF TRBJ2-3 few TRBV7-8 .
TGTGCCAGCAGCCAACATAGCGGCTCATTCTACAATGAGCAGTTCTTC CASSQHSGSFYNEQFF TRBJ2-1 few TRBV7-2 .
TGCAGCCCAGGGGCTGGCACTGAAGCTTTCTTT CSPGAGTEAFF TRBJ1-1 . TRBV29-1 .
TGTGCCAGCAATCCTTACAGGGAGGCGGCCGGGGAGCTGTTTTTT CASNPYREAAGELFF TRBJ2-2 many TRBV7-9 .
TGTGCCAGCAGACTTACAGGACCCTACGAGCAGTACTTC CASRLTGPYEQYF TRBJ2-7 . TRBV28 .
TGTGCCAGCAGTTACTCGATAGGAAAGAGCGGGGAGCTGTTTTTT CASSYSIGKSGELFF TRBJ2-2 . TRBV6-5 .